These T cell receptor beta chains were read from a single sample in a study of shared clonotypes between healthy human individuals. Clones were read by immunoSEQ multiplex PCR, and TCRdb kept only the in-frame ones, dropping some. The data contain under 600,000 clones, around 97% of them seen just once; the ten biggest clones take up 0.045% to 0.07%. Material: naive CD4+ T cells sorted from blood. The receptor source for this set is a woman aged 25 to 39 in good health. Each CDR3 is given without its conserved first and last residue. The order of the fields is D gene, J gene, V gene, clone size, CDR3 protein. The D gene is left open where the match is weak. Size tells how often a clone was seen (once, few, many) or the class of an expanded clone, and some rows leave it out.

TRBD2,TRBJ2-2,TRBV30,-,ACRLAGGFRTGELF
-,TRBJ2-1,TRBV5-1,-,ASSPYVSAREYNEQF
TRBD2,TRBJ2-5,TRBV5-1,-,ASSFGGASGSQETQY
-,TRBJ1-5,TRBV6-1,-,ASSEAYQPQH
-,TRBJ1-1,TRBV9,-,ASSPQINTEAF
-,TRBJ2-3,TRBV5-4,-,ASSLDTGTQHHTDTQY
-,TRBJ2-6,TRBV19,once,ASSIVAGSGANVLT
TRBD1,TRBJ1-1,TRBV6-6,-,ASSTDQGGTEAF
-,TRBJ1-4,TRBV7-9,-,ASSSGVRGEKLF
TRBD1,TRBJ1-5,TRBV27,-,ASRRTGGYNQPQH
TRBD2,TRBJ2-5,TRBV7-2,-,ASSPGLAGGSETQY
TRBD1,TRBJ1-1,TRBV5-8,-,ASSSGQMKNTEAF
-,TRBJ1-1,TRBV11-2,-,ASSSGQAEAF
-,TRBJ1-3,TRBV4-1,-,ASSHPVRGRSGNTIY
TRBD1,TRBJ2-7,TRBV28,-,ASSLMTGGNEQY
-,TRBJ2-7,TRBV25-1,once,ASSKDSTYEQY
-,TRBJ2-1,TRBV5-8,-,ASSLGQTSYNEQF
-,TRBJ1-1,TRBV10-3,-,AISETRSWSVGVEAF
TRBD1,TRBJ1-5,TRBV15,-,ATSSGTGSGQPQH
TRBD2,TRBJ2-2,TRBV28,-,ASSPTSGRWSGELF